These 5 T cell receptor beta chains originate from one sample sequenced in a study of blood T cell repertoires in COVID-19. TCRdb's table, derived via immunoSEQ multiplex PCR, lists solely in-frame clones and lacks some. The sample records 150,000 or so clones, about four fifths being singletons. What was sequenced was PBMCs or T cells enriched from blood (not recorded which). These receptors all stem from a man aged 50 or older who had recovered from COVID-19.

This clone showed up just once. The chain uses TRBV4-3 and TRBJ2-2; TRBD2 aligns across 7 bases. V shed 0 bases and J 0 bases; nucleotides not matched to a gene: 4. CDR1 is LGHNA, CDR2 YSLEER, per germline. The CDR3 has 17 residues. The CDR3 sequence is CASSQESGVPNTGELFF. DNA of the CDR3: TGCGCCAGCAGCCAAGAGAGCGGGGTACCGAACACCGGGGAGCTGTTTTTT.

The rearrangement links TRBV9 to TRBJ1-4; perhaps TRBD1 as D (5 bases). This CDR3 spans 15 amino acids. V lost 3 bases and J 7 bases, leaving 16 bases between the germline ends. CDR1 and CDR2 from the germline V gene are SGDLS and YYNGEE. CDR3 nucleotides: TGTGCCAGCAGCGCAGGACACCGGGTGGGTGAAAAACTGTTTTTT. Translating it yields CASSAGHRVGEKLFF.

J is TRBJ1-5 and V is TRBV5-5; a possible D gene is TRBD1 (5 bases). CDR1 SGHKS and CDR2 YYEKEE come from the germline V gene (reference sequence). The CDR3 sequence is 14 residues long. V gave up 7 bases and J gave up 6 bases, with 17 bases separating them. CDR3 sequence reads: CASSLTGVSQPQHF. CDR3 DNA: TGTGCCAGCTCATTGACGGGGGTCAGTCAGCCCCAGCATTTT.

The V call is TRBV12-5, the J call TRBJ1-1; D might be TRBD1 (5 bases). Germline V CDR1 and CDR2: LGHNT, FRNRAP. V lost 1 base to trimming and J lost 3 bases, with 12 bases between them. The CDR3 is made up of 15 amino acids. The CDR3 sequence is CASGLGRVEDTEAFF. In DNA, the CDR3 is TGTGCTAGTGGTTTGGGCAGGGTTGAGGACACTGAAGCTTTCTTT.

This sequence joins TRBV6-5 and TRBJ1-1, with D unclear. Germline lookup yields CDR1 MNHEY and CDR2 SVGAGI. With 6 bases removed from V and 11 bases from J, the gap between germline ends came to 16 bases. The length of the CDR3 is 12 residues. The CDR3 coding sequence is TGTGCCAGCAGGGAGGGATCTTTGACGGCTTTCTTT. Protein: CASREGSLTAFF.